Shown below are 16 T cell receptor beta chains from a single sample sequenced in a study of shared clonotypes between healthy human individuals. Some clones are missing from TCRdb's copy, which holds only in-frame ones; the method was immunoSEQ multiplex PCR. The sample lists 2.3 million or so clones, just over 90% occurring once. Sequenced material: naive CD4+ T cells from PBMCs. Indicated subset: CD45RA+ positively selected. The receptors derive from a man in his late teens or twenties in good health. Some clones in this sample may be carry-over from other donors' samples.

The J gene is TRBJ2-1, the V gene TRBV7-2; the D is unclear. CDR3 size: 12 residues. Germline-derived CDR1 and CDR2 are SGHTA and FQGNSA. The germline V and J ends were trimmed by 3 bases and 7 bases, with 7 bases remaining between them. CDR3: CASSFLTNEQFF. DNA for the CDR3: TGTGCCAGCAGCTTTCTTACGAATGAGCAGTTCTTC.

The chain joins TRBV7-8 to TRBJ2-2; TRBD1 matches 7 bases. Germline V gives CDR1 SGHVS, CDR2 FQNEAQ. This CDR3 is 16 amino acids long. J was trimmed by 0 bases and V by 5 bases; bases with no gene match: 6. The CDR3 loop reads CASSARDSSNTGELFF. In DNA, the CDR3 is TGTGCCAGCAGCGCTCGGGACAGCTCGAACACCGGGGAGCTGTTTTTT.

This chain joins TRBV7-2 and TRBJ2-2, with 15 bases fitting TRBD2. CDR3 size: 16 residues. The trim removed 4 bases at V and 8 bases at J, leaving 5 bases unmatched. CDR1 is SGHTA, CDR2 FQGNSA, per germline. CDR3 DNA: TGTGCCAGCAGCTCCAGGACTAGCGGGAGGGTGGGGGAGCTGTTTTTT. Its protein product is CASSSRTSGRVGELFF.

This clone was recorded only once. V usage is TRBV29-1 and J usage is TRBJ2-7; unclear D gene. The length of the CDR3 is 11 residues. Germline CDR1 reads SQVTM; CDR2 reads ANQGSEA. Trimming stripped 4 bases from V and 6 bases from J, with 10 bases between. The CDR3 region has the DNA TGCAGCGTTGGTGGTGGGATCGAGCAGTACTTC. Translation gives CSVGGGIEQYF.

This sequence joins TRBV6-5 and TRBJ1-2; 7 bases are shared with TRBD1. CDR1 and CDR2 from the germline V gene are MNHEY and SVGAGI. The V gene end was trimmed by 6 bases and the J gene end by 8 bases; junction bases not matched to a gene: 12. This CDR3 spans 14 amino acids. CDR3 residues: CASREPGGLGGYTF. For the CDR3, the DNA is TGTGCCAGCAGGGAACCAGGGGGACTCGGGGGCTACACCTTC.

J is TRBJ2-7 and V is TRBV6-5; D might be TRBD1 (6 bases). Germline V lookup: CDR1 MNHEY, CDR2 SVGAGI. The CDR3 length is 12 residues. V shed 8 bases and J shed 4 bases, with 12 bases lying between them. In DNA, the CDR3 is TGTGCCAGCTTCGACAGGCTTTACGAGCAGTACTTC. Encoded protein: CASFDRLYEQYF.

In its sample, this clone was seen once. The chain has TRBV29-1 and TRBJ1-4; a possible D gene is TRBD1 (5 bases). This CDR3 has 12 residues. Trimming took 7 bases from V and 7 from J, leaving 13 bases between them. CDR1 is SQVTM, CDR2 ANQGSEA, per germline. The CDR3 DNA reads as TGCAGCGGAGGGGACGGTGCTGAAAAACTGTTTTTT. Its protein product is CSGGDGAEKLFF.

As to this clone: The same CDR3 arises from other DNA sequences in this sample as well. This sequence joins TRBV5-1 and TRBJ2-5, with D hard to call. This CDR3 is 12 amino acids long. CDR1 is SGHRS and CDR2 is YFSETQ in the germline V gene. Trimming left V 0 bases short and J 4 bases short, with 4 bases between. The CDR3 DNA sequence: TGCGCCAGCAGCTTGGCGTCAGAGACCCAGTACTTC. It specifies CASSLASETQYF.

This sequence joins TRBV7-3 and TRBJ2-2; TRBD2 aligns across 9 bases. The CDR3 has 16 amino acids. The ends lost 4 bases at V and 7 bases at J; junction bases unmatched: 10. The germline V gene has CDR1 SGHTA and CDR2 FQGTGA. The CDR3 spells CASSYSGSVGGGELFF. The CDR3 nucleotides are TGTGCCAGCAGCTATAGCGGGAGCGTGGGCGGCGGGGAGCTGTTTTTT.

The CDR3 is CASTPGGGRNTGELFF. The CDR3, as DNA: TGTGCCAGCACCCCGGGAGGGGGCAGGAACACCGGGGAGCTGTTTTTT. The chain combines TRBV28 with TRBJ2-2, with D possibly TRBD2 on 8 matching bases. The CDR3 length is 16 residues. The germline V gene encodes CDR1 MDHEN and CDR2 SYDVKM. V was clipped by 7 bases and J by 1 base, with 16 bases between them.

The V and J genes are TRBV5-4 and TRBJ2-7; 7 bases line up with TRBD1. J gave up 2 bases and V 3 bases, and 5 bases lay outside the gene matches. The CDR3 length is 14 residues. Germline lookup yields CDR1 SGHNT and CDR2 YYREEE (reference sequence). The CDR3 region is CASSSGGETYEQYF. The CDR3 DNA follows: TGTGCCAGCAGCTCAGGGGGAGAGACCTACGAGCAGTACTTC.

The rearrangement uses TRBV6-1 and TRBJ2-1, with D maybe TRBD1 (6 bases). The V gene's germline CDR1 is MNHNS and CDR2 SASEGT. V dropped 8 bases and J dropped 4 bases, with 18 bases sitting between them. This CDR3 comprises 15 residues. The CDR3 coding sequence is TGTGCCAGCCCAAAGGGAACAGGGATATACAATGAGCAGTTCTTC. Encoded protein: CASPKGTGIYNEQFF.

In the case of this clone: Other DNA sequences from this sample encode an identical CDR3 as well. This rearrangement joins TRBV5-1 to TRBJ2-7; tentative D call: TRBD2 (6 bases). With 0 bases removed from V and 3 bases from J, the gap between germline ends came to 10 bases. Per germline, CDR1 SGHRS and CDR2 YFSETQ. The CDR3 loop spans 14 amino acids. CDR3 region: CASSLVGGGYEQYF. In DNA form, the CDR3 reads TGCGCCAGCAGCTTGGTTGGGGGAGGCTACGAGCAGTACTTC.

Of note for this clone: Other DNA sequences in this specimen translate into the identical CDR3. The rearrangement joins TRBV7-9 to TRBJ2-1, with unresolved D. The V gene's germline CDR1 is SEHNR and CDR2 FQNEAQ (reference sequence). V dropped 0 bases and J dropped 4 bases, with 4 bases sitting between them. The CDR3 is 13 amino acids. The CDR3 DNA reads as TGTGCCAGCAGCTTAGCCTCATACAATGAGCAGTTCTTC. This gives the protein CASSLASYNEQFF.

The chain combines TRBV4-1 with TRBJ1-3; D unresolved. V was pared by 6 bases and J by 0 bases, with 12 bases between. Looked up from germline, CDR1 is MGHRA and CDR2 is YSYEKL. CDR3 size: 15 residues. The CDR3 loop reads CASSFQVGSGNTIYF. CDR3 DNA sequence: TGCGCCAGCAGTTTTCAGGTCGGCTCTGGAAACACCATATATTTT.

V is TRBV7-8 and J is TRBJ2-5; D might be TRBD2 (6 bases). V was cut by 5 bases and J by 3 bases, with 25 bases left in between. Germline V gene lookup returns CDR1 SGHVS and CDR2 FQNEAQ. This CDR3 is built from 18 residues. CDR3 in DNA: TGTGCCAGCAGCATCCAACTTCTGACGGGAGTTGGGAAAGAGACCCAGTACTTC. It specifies CASSIQLLTGVGKETQYF.